Sequencing of this T cell receptor beta chain was carried out in a study of early T cells in non-severe SARS-CoV-2 infection. Of note for this clonotype: As yet, its antigen is unknown.

As part of library construction, unique molecular identifiers were attached to individual cDNA molecules. TCRdb redid the calling of the 5' RACE reads with MiXCR, one entry per CDR3 protein. The sample lists roughly 120,000 distinct CDR3 sequences; about 15% were seen once. The CDR3 runs to 12 residues. V lost 6 bases and J 5 bases, leaving 11 bases between the germline ends. General study findings and limits: The study's VDJdb matching favored anti-spike CD8 responses and missed private and CD4 specificities.

Input material: whole blood. This TCR came from an adult who was a healthcare worker with PCR-confirmed SARS-CoV-2 infection or an uninfected control (not recorded which). This chain uses TRBV12-3 or TRBV12-4 with TRBJ2-7; D unclear. In DNA, the CDR3 is TGTGCCAGCAGCCCAACCGGAAACGAGCAGTACTTC. Residues: CASSPTGNEQYF.